This T cell receptor beta chain was documented in a study of blood T cell repertoires in COVID-19 (dated by TCRdb to the early 2020s). General notes on the study: Samples covering the acute and convalescent phases of COVID-19 were provided by collaborators in the United States, Italy and Spain. The prospective study material was composed of cDNA or gDNA derived from T cells, B-cell-depleted T cells, or PBMCs. Where HLA class I and class II types were available, the types were taken from metadata supplied by the sample provider, not from assay-based typing. The dataset comprised deeply sampled blood TCRbeta repertoires from subjects exposed to, actively infected with, or recovered from COVID-19. A de-identified subject ID, COVID-19 status, age in years and sex were almost always included in the sample metadata. Samples came from the ongoing ImmuneRACE study (first 160 participants) plus 1,254 subjects from 6 global collaborators. The repertoires were released in a freely available public database intended as a resource for research on the immune response to SARS-CoV-2. Overall results and qualifications from the work: The amount of clinical and demographic metadata varied by source and participant and was provided uncurated.

Collaborating institutions collected whole blood in K2EDTA tubes following their own protocols. For TCRbeta analysis, collaborators shipped samples in one of three forms: frozen whole blood, isolated PBMCs, or DNA extracted from either of those sample types. As encoded in the germline V gene, CDR1 is SGHTA while CDR2 is FQGTGA. V is trimmed back by 5 bases and J by 7 bases, and the junction contains 9 bases that no gene match accounts for. From the cysteine up to the phenylalanine, the CDR3 has a length of 16 residues. The entry retains the CDR3 DNA only, 48 bases that are in frame from base 1. Concerning this clone itself: No antigen is known for it. Base qualities are missing; no much larger clone stands one base away.

The immunoSEQ Assay, a bias-controlled multiplex PCR, was used to amplify TCRbeta CDR3 regions from genomic DNA. The authors' pipeline ran thus. The number of nucleated cells in each sample was estimated from the amplification of reference gene primers within the assay. Sequence reads were collapsed and filtered to measure the absolute abundance of every unique TCRbeta CDR3 rearrangement. For each sample, productive Simpson clonality was calculated as the square root of Simpson's diversity index over productive rearrangements. TCRdb carries this immuneACCESS record with in-frame sequences only. Its versions omit some clonotypes, under half of them owing to an unresolved V gene in the studies checked, with the rest unexplained. V, J and clone size are those of that table, while D and trimming were read from the DNA. The sample data list over 85,000 clones, and 70% to 90% of these were observed just once. Of the sample, around 9.4% is held by the ten largest clones.

This TCR derives from a man between 40 and 49 years old with active or convalescent COVID-19. The chain is made from TRBV7-3 and TRBJ2-1, with TRBD2 identical over 12 junction bases. Sequenced: peripheral blood. The DNA sequence is given as TGTGCCAGCAGCGCTCGACCTAGCGGGGGGGCGAATGAGCAGTTCTTC. The translation is CASSARPSGGANEQFF. With all but the CDR3 taken from the reference TRBV7-3 and TRBJ2-1 genes, the full variable domain is: GAGVSQTPSNKVTEKGKYVELRCDPISGHTALYWYRQSLGQGPEFLIYFQGTGAADDSGLPNDRFFAVRPEGSVSTLKIQRTERGDSAVYLCASSARPSGGANEQFFGPGTRLTVL.